This T cell receptor beta chain was identified in a study of vaccination and CD4 T cells after COVID-19 (dated by TCRdb to the early 2020s). In the study overall: Convalescent patients had a positive SARS-CoV-2 result on nasal swab PCR, and of these patients, several had mild disease and one had severe disease. Post-COVID blood samples were collected from convalescent patients a median of approximately 100 days after diagnosis, with a range of roughly 35 to 161 days. Post-vaccine blood samples were obtained a median of about 70 days after the second vaccine dose, with a range of roughly 13 to 250 days. The convalescent cohort included six males and four females, with two Hispanic individuals, seven Caucasians, two Asians and one multiracial person. Participants received two doses of either the Pfizer-BioNTech BNT162b2 vaccine (n=8) or the Moderna mRNA-1273 vaccine (n=2). Control cultures used a CEFX viral epitope pool as positive control, an HIV-1 Nef peptide pool as negative control, or no peptide. The cultures were stimulated with overlapping spike peptide pools from SARS-CoV-2 and from the common cold coronaviruses HCoV-NL63, HCoV-OC43 and HCoV-229E. In ten to eleven COVID-19 convalescent patients and several infection-naive healthy vaccine recipients, researchers compared the spike-specific CD4+ TCR repertoire from before mRNA vaccination with the repertoire from after. What the research found in general, with its limitations: The median count of SARS-CoV-2-reactive clonotypes went up from 20 to 25 after infection to 30 to 40 after vaccination, although the change was not significant. In convalescent patients, a median approximately 89% of post-vaccine SARS-CoV-2-reactive clones were detected only after vaccination, suggesting vaccine-specific priming. Of the vaccine-specific clones found in convalescent patients, nearly all (304 of 307) were mono-reactive for SARS-CoV-2 spike instead of being cross-reactive with common cold coronaviruses. Relatively few convalescent patients were included in the study, and early timepoints after natural infection were not analyzed.

The table lists this clonotype with a few counts. Its binding antigen is unknown. The input lacks base qualities; no much larger clone sits a single base away. The CDR1 and CDR2 encoded by the germline V gene are SGHVS and FNYEAQ. The CDR3, cysteine through phenylalanine, is 12 amino acids long. Only the CDR3 portion is preserved as DNA: 36 bases, with reading frame beginning at the first base. V gives up 5 bases and J gives up 1 base, and the segment between their germline ends measures 2 bases. The protocol used for the library was PCR. At the Johns Hopkins FTIC core, DNA from the cultured CD4+ T cells underwent TCR sequencing with the Oncomine TCR Beta short-read assay. The QIAamp micro DNA kit was used to extract genomic DNA from the cultured CD4+ T cells. The Oncomine TCR Beta libraries from cultured CD4+ T cells were pooled using unique dual indexes and then sequenced on an Illumina iSeq 100. From the authors' description of their analysis: Non-productive sequences were filtered out, and CDR3s that did not start with C, did not end with F or W, or were shorter than 7 amino acids were discarded. The MANAFEST web application was used to identify antigen-specific clonotypes by comparing peptide-stimulated wells against reference wells and other culture wells. To be called positive, a clone needed an FDR below 0.05, an odds ratio above 5, and a productive frequency above 0.1% in at least two of three replicate wells. Cross-reactive clonotypes were defined as significantly expanded in both SARS-CoV-2 spike wells and at least one common cold coronavirus spike condition. Levenshtein distances (stringdist) and unrooted phylogenetic trees (ape) in R version 3.6.1 were used to assess CDR3 homology. The raw public data were reprocessed by TCRdb itself: fastp quality trimming at Q25, MiXCR clonotype calling, in-frame beta chains only. One record per CDR3 amino acid sequence lists the most common genes and DNA. The V and J calls were not made by the authors but by TCRdb's processing. This sample holds more than 10,000 distinct CDR3 sequences; around 40% were observed only once. The top ten hold about 8.2% of the sample.

Reading the label with the study, this specimen's treatment or condition is: approximately nine-day PBMC culture with coronavirus spike peptide pools or control peptides (ViraFEST assay). The ViraFEST assay was used in the study, in which antigen-specific T cells were expanded with peptide pools and expanded clonotypes were subsequently identified by TCR sequencing. Positive SARS-CoV-2 PCR tests in the convalescent patients dated from March to December 2020, before Alpha, Beta and Delta variants emerged in the United States. Each well held millions of PBMCs cultured in IMDM containing roughly 5% human AB serum and around 10 IU/ml IL-2, with 8.5 to 10 ug/ml peptide pools added. Half of the culture medium was replaced with fresh IL-2-containing medium on days 3 and 7. CD4+ T cells were isolated after about 10 days of culture through negative selection using the EasySep CD4+ T cell isolation kit. PBMCs were separated from whole blood using Ficoll-Paque Plus gradient centrifugation and then either used fresh or cryopreserved at -140C. Triplicate wells were generally used for each culture condition.

This specimen was CD4+ T cells from blood, cultured in vitro, taken after SARS-CoV-2 vaccination. The TCR originated in a human donor who had recovered from COVID-19. The V gene is TRBV7-6 and the J gene is TRBJ2-2, with the D gene not clear enough to name. CDR3 region: CASSLNTGELFF. The DNA reads as follows: TGTGCCAGCAGCCTGAACACCGGGGAGCTGTTTTTT.